This TCR beta chain came from a study of human T cells and chemical hapten exposure. The library tagged each cDNA molecule with unique molecular identifiers. Authors' processing steps: 95,638 TCRs per sample was the median, with a range of 23,224 to 690,600. From the RACE reads, TCRdb called clonotypes with MiXCR, one entry per CDR3 protein. The V and J calls and clone size are TCRdb's, not the authors'. This sample has some 98,000 distinct CDR3 sequences, with 10% to 11% found just once. Stated time point: pre-sensitization, week 0. As to treatment: therapeutic diphenylcyclopropenone sensitization with weekly scalp DPC. Alopecia patients between 18 and 70 years old and suitable for DPC were used as donors. CDR3 length: 14 amino acids. V lost 3 bases, J lost 7 bases, and 10 bases lay in between.

This chain connects TRBV12-3 or TRBV12-4 to TRBJ1-6; unclear D gene. This TCR came from a woman in her fifties or sixties with alopecia areata. Some clones in this sample may be carry-over from other donors' samples. The sequences come from whole blood, collected in connection with sensitization to the hapten diphenylcyclopropenone (DPC). The CDR3 DNA reads as TGTGCCAGCAGTTTCTGGGAGGCCAATTCACCCCTCCACTTT. Residues: CASSFWEANSPLHF.